The rows below give T cell receptor beta chains drawn from one sample of a study of T cells in Graves' hyperthyroidism and ophthalmopathy. MiXCR was run by TCRdb on the multiplex PCR reads, yielding one entry per CDR3 protein. The sample lists about 560,000 distinct CDR3 sequences, 16% occurring once. Sequencing input: blood. The source is a woman younger than 30 with Graves' hyperthyroidism. The CDR3 runs from the conserved cysteine through the conserved F or W. A D gene is named only where the DNA matches it firmly. Only some rows state a clone size, as once, few, many or a class for expanded clones.

CDR3 length	V gene	D gene	clone size	J gene	CDR3 protein	CDR3 DNA
14	TRBV12-3/TRBV12-4	TRBD1	many	TRBJ1-2	CASSPPTGEDGYTF	TGTGCCAGCAGTCCACCGACAGGGGAGGATGGCTACACCTTC
14	TRBV20-1	TRBD2	NA	TRBJ2-1	CSALTSGSWNEQFF	TGCAGTGCCTTGACTAGCGGGAGTTGGAATGAGCAGTTCTTC
16	TRBV20-1	NA	many	TRBJ2-1	CSASRLGASSYNEQFF	TGCAGTGCCAGCCGCCTGGGGGCCTCCTCCTACAATGAGCAGTTCTTC
16	TRBV11-2	TRBD2	many	TRBJ2-1	CASSLTSGGPLDEQFF	TGTGCCAGCAGCTTGACTAGCGGGGGACCATTAGATGAGCAGTTCTTC
14	TRBV15	TRBD2	few	TRBJ2-2	CATNAGGTTGELFF	TGTGCCACCAACGCGGGAGGGACCACCGGGGAGCTGTTTTTT
17	TRBV29-1	TRBD2	many	TRBJ2-5	CSVEALGLAVGWETQYF	TGCAGCGTTGAAGCTTTGGGACTAGCGGTGGGCTGGGAGACCCAGTACTTC
14	TRBV12-3/TRBV12-4	NA	NA	TRBJ2-3	CASSLAPGMDTQYF	TGTGCCAGCAGTTTAGCGCCAGGGATGGATACGCAGTATTTT
13	TRBV20-1	TRBD2	NA	TRBJ2-1	CSLKREGRNEQFF	TGCAGCCTCAAGCGGGAGGGTAGAAATGAGCAGTTCTTC
13	TRBV2	TRBD1	NA	TRBJ1-6	CASGDRRNSPLHF	TGTGCCAGCGGGGACAGGAGGAATTCACCCCTCCACTTT
13	TRBV2	NA	few	TRBJ1-3	CASIRGSGNTIYF	TGTGCCAGCATTCGGGGGTCTGGAAACACCATATATTTT
13	TRBV30	NA	many	TRBJ1-2	CAWTRGRGYGYTF	TGTGCCTGGACTCGGGGGCGCGGCTATGGCTACACCTTC
15	TRBV13	NA	many	TRBJ2-1	CASSGTSFINNEQFF	TGTGCCAGCAGCGGAACTAGCTTTATTAACAATGAGCAGTTCTTC
17	TRBV9	TRBD2	NA	TRBJ2-1	CASSVGLAESSYNEQFF	TGTGCCAGCAGCGTAGGGCTAGCGGAAAGCTCCTACAATGAGCAGTTCTTC